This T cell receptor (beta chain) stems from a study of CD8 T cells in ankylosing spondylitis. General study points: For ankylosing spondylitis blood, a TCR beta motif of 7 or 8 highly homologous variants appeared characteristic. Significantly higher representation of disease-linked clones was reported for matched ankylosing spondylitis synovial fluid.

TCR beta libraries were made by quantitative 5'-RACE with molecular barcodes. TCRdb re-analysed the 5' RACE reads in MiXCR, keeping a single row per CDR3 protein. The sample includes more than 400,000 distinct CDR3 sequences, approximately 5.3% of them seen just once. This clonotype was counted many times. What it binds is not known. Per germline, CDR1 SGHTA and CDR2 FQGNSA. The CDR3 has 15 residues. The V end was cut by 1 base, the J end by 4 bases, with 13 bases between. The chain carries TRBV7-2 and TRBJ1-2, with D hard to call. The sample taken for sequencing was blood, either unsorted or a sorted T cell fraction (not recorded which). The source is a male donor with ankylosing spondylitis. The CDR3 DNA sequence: TGTGCCAGCAGCTTAGAAACCAGTACTAGCTATGGCTACACCTTC. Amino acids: CASSLETSTSYGYTF.